The 23 T cell receptor beta chains presented below share a single source sample, sequenced in a study of T cell changes during pregnancy in multiple sclerosis. The table came from immunoSEQ multiplex PCR; TCRdb's copy has only in-frame clones and leaves some out. The sample lists tens of thousands of clones; 93% were seen once. Sequenced material: peripheral blood, taken after pregnancy. All receptors come from a female donor with multiple sclerosis, enrolled in a pregnancy study.

The chain combines TRBV7-6 with TRBJ2-1; 7 positions match TRBD2. There are 16 residues in the CDR3. Germline V CDR1 and CDR2: SGHVS, FNYEAQ. V lost 1 base and J lost 0; bases outside the gene matches: 3. This CDR3 reads CASSLVGGSSYNEQFF. The CDR3 DNA reads as TGTGCCAGCAGCTTAGTGGGCGGGAGCTCCTACAATGAGCAGTTCTTC. Together with reference TRBV7-6 and TRBJ2-1, the CDR3 gives the full variable domain: GAGVSQSPRYKVTKRGQDVALRCDPISGHVSLYWYRQALGQGPEFLTYFNYEAQQDKSGLPNDRFSAERPEGSISTLTIQRTEQRDSAMYRCASSLVGGSSYNEQFFGPGTRLTVL.

The CDR3 bases are TGTGCCAGCAGCTGGACCAGGGGTTTTAAGGATGGCTACACCTTC. It specifies CASSWTRGFKDGYTF. V usage is TRBV11-3 and J usage is TRBJ1-2, with D perhaps TRBD1 (6 bases). From germline, CDR1 is SGHNT and CDR2 YENEEA. V was shortened by 4 bases and J by 6 bases, with 18 bases between the two germline ends. The CDR3 has 15 residues.

The gene calls are TRBV10-2 and TRBJ2-2, with TRBD1 matching 10 bases. V was pared by 7 bases and J by 5 bases, with 4 bases of the junction left unmatched. Germline-derived CDR1 and CDR2 are WSHSY and SAAADI. The CDR3 covers 14 residues. The CDR3 DNA sequence: TGCGCCAGCAACGGACAGGGGGGGACCGGGGAGCTGTTTTTT. It yields the protein CASNGQGGTGELFF.

V usage is TRBV5-3 and J usage is TRBJ2-7; a weak D match, TRBD2 (6 bases). TRBV5-3 is an ORF; its function is uncertain. This CDR3 has 14 amino acids. V was cut by 8 bases and J by 3 bases, with 18 bases left in between. CDR3 region: CASIFSGDHYEQYF. CDR3 in DNA: TGTGCCAGTATTTTTTCGGGAGACCACTACGAGCAGTACTTC.

The chain joins TRBV27 to TRBJ1-6, with 9 positions matching TRBD1. Per germline, CDR1 MNHEY and CDR2 SMNVEV (reference sequence). V was clipped by 2 bases and J by 6 bases; unmatched bases: 5. The CDR3 extends over 16 amino acids. CDR3 nucleotide sequence: TGTGCCAGCAGTTTACCGAGGGACAGGGCTAATTCACCCCTCCACTTT. Translated, it gives CASSLPRDRANSPLHF.

The rearrangement links TRBV2 to TRBJ2-1; 11 bases align to TRBD2. Losses at the gene ends were 7 bases for V and 3 bases for J; bases not matched to a gene: 5. The CDR3 is 15 amino acids. Germline V gene sequence: CDR1 SNHLY, CDR2 FYNNEI. The CDR3 DNA follows: TGTGCCAGCAACACCGGGACTAGCGGCTACAATGAGCAGTTCTTC. The encoded protein is CASNTGTSGYNEQFF.

The chain employs TRBV7-9 and TRBJ2-1; 8 bases are shared with TRBD2. CDR1 and CDR2 from the germline V gene are SEHNR and FQNEAQ (reference sequence). V trimming: 6 bases; J trimming: 7 bases; junction bases outside the gene matches: 17. The CDR3 runs 17 residues. The CDR3 region is CASRPGGGRLMYNEQFF. The CDR3 region has the DNA TGTGCCAGCAGGCCCGGCGGGGGGCGCCTCATGTATAATGAGCAGTTCTTC.

The chain links TRBV4-3 to TRBJ2-2, with D possibly TRBD1 on 6 matching bases. The CDR3 length is 17 residues. V was cut by 4 bases and J by 5 bases, with 20 bases left in between. CDR1 and CDR2 from the germline V gene are LGHNA and YSLEER. The CDR3 DNA is TGCGCCAGCAGCCCGCAGGGGACCCTAACCCTTACCGGGGAGCTGTTTTTT. Translating it yields CASSPQGTLTLTGELFF.

The chain joins TRBV28 to TRBJ2-7; 13 nucleotides match TRBD2. The germline CDR1 and CDR2 sequences are MDHEN and SYDVKM. The J segment lost 5 bases and the V segment lost 5 bases, leaving 9 bases of the junction unmatched. The CDR3 loop spans 16 amino acids. CDR3: CASSPAGLAGIDEQYF. CDR3 DNA sequence: TGTGCCAGCAGTCCCGCGGGACTAGCGGGAATCGACGAGCAGTACTTC. Combining the CDR3 with reference TRBV28 and TRBJ2-7 gives the whole variable domain DVKVTQSSRYLVKRTGEKVFLECVQDMDHENMFWYRQDPGLGLRLIYFSYDVKMKEKGDIPEGYSVSREKKERFSLILESASTNQTSMYLCASSPAGLAGIDEQYFGPGTRLTVT.

This clone was picked up one time. The chain recombines TRBV6-1 with TRBJ1-6; a weak D match, TRBD1 (6 bases). The CDR3 loop spans 14 amino acids. CDR1 is MNHNS and CDR2 is SASEGT in the germline V gene. Deletions cut 7 bases from V and 5 bases from J, with 12 bases between. Written as DNA, the CDR3 is TGTGCCAGCACCCCGACAGGTGATAATTCACCCCTCCACTTT. The encoded protein is CASTPTGDNSPLHF.

This chain links TRBV7-3 with TRBJ2-3; 11 bases are shared with TRBD2. V lost 3 bases and J lost 5; bases outside the gene matches: 1. Germline CDR1 is SGHTA and CDR2 is FQGTGA. The CDR3 is 14 amino acids. The CDR3 region is CASSFGLAGDTQYF. As DNA, the CDR3 is TGTGCCAGCAGCTTCGGACTAGCGGGAGATACGCAGTATTTT.

This clone appeared once. The chain combines TRBV2 with TRBJ2-7, with TRBD1 matching over 7 bases. The V gene end was trimmed by 4 bases and the J gene end by 3 bases; junction bases not matched to a gene: 12. There are 16 residues in the CDR3. CDR1 is SNHLY and CDR2 is FYNNEI in the germline V gene. This CDR3 is CASSVDPGQPLYEQYF. CDR3 nucleotide sequence: TGTGCCAGCAGTGTGGACCCGGGACAGCCTCTCTACGAGCAGTACTTC.

The V call is TRBV11-3, the J call TRBJ2-1, with 7 bases that match TRBD1. The CDR3 spans 15 residues. Germline V gene sequence: CDR1 SGHNT, CDR2 YENEEA. V gave up 5 bases and J gave up 5 bases; unmatched junction bases: 9. The CDR3 sequence is CASSVRTGLDNEQFF. The CDR3 coding sequence is TGTGCCAGCAGCGTACGGACAGGCTTAGACAATGAGCAGTTCTTC. The entire variable domain, with the rest obtained from reference TRBV11-3 and TRBJ2-1, is as follows: EAGVVQSPRYKIIEKKQPVAFWCNPISGHNTLYWYLQNLGQGPELLIRYENEEAVDDSQLPKDRFSAERLKGVDSTLKIQPAELGDSAVYLCASSVRTGLDNEQFFGPGTRLTVL.

This chain uses TRBV7-9 with TRBJ1-5; TRBD1 aligns across 7 bases. The CDR3 extends over 13 amino acids. CDR1 SEHNR and CDR2 FQNEAQ come from the germline V gene (reference sequence). The ends lost 11 bases at V and 4 bases at J; junction bases unmatched: 8. The CDR3 DNA is TGTGCCTCATCAGGACAGGCTAATCAGCCCCAGCATTTT. This translates into CASSGQANQPQHF.

The chain recombines TRBV7-2 with TRBJ2-2; a possible D gene is TRBD2 (6 bases). V was trimmed by 2 bases and J by 4 bases, leaving 11 bases between them. Per germline, CDR1 SGHTA and CDR2 FQGNSA. CDR3 length: 15 amino acids. This CDR3 reads CASSLMSGSTGELFF. For the CDR3, the DNA is TGTGCCAGCAGCTTAATGAGCGGGTCCACCGGGGAGCTGTTTTTT.

This chain joins TRBV7-2 and TRBJ2-7; 13 nucleotides line up with TRBD2. The germline CDR1 and CDR2 sequences are SGHTA and FQGNSA. There are 17 residues in the CDR3. Unmatched junction bases numbered 9, after V lost 5 bases and J lost 2 bases. CDR3 bases: TGTGCCAGCAGCCACCCCGGGACTAGCGGGAAGGCCTACGAGCAGTACTTC. Amino acid sequence: CASSHPGTSGKAYEQYF.

The chain couples TRBV28 to TRBJ1-3; D unresolved. The V end was cut by 5 bases, the J end by 2 bases, with 19 bases between. CDR3 length equals 17 residues. The germline CDR1 and CDR2 sequences are MDHEN and SYDVKM. The CDR3 loop reads CASSPRFRGPPGNTIYF. CDR3 DNA: TGTGCCAGCAGTCCACGTTTCCGCGGCCCCCCTGGAAACACCATATATTTT.

DNA of the CDR3: TGTGCCAGCAGCCCCTCCCCAGGGGAAGCCTATTCCTACGAGCAGTACTTC. Protein: CASSPSPGEAYSYEQYF. The gene calls are TRBV7-9 and TRBJ2-7; tentatively, D is TRBD1 (6 bases). Germline V gene sequence: CDR1 SEHNR, CDR2 FQNEAQ (reference sequence). Trimming removed 5 bases at V and 1 base at J, with 21 bases between. This CDR3 has 17 residues.

The chain recombines TRBV6-5 with TRBJ2-7; D may be TRBD2 (6 bases). The CDR3 is 16 amino acids. Looked up from germline, CDR1 is MNHEY and CDR2 is SVGAGI. Trimming cost V 0 bases and J 0 bases, with 12 bases left between them. For the CDR3, the DNA is TGTGCCAGCAGTTACTCCTTAGCGGAAAGCTCCTACGAGCAGTACTTC. Translated: CASSYSLAESSYEQYF.

V is TRBV9 and J is TRBJ1-1; 8 nucleotides align to TRBD1. V gave up 4 bases and J gave up 4 bases; unmatched junction bases: 9. Germline CDR1 is SGDLS and CDR2 is YYNGEE. The CDR3 has 15 amino acids. The CDR3 reads CASSPQGGRSTEAFF. The CDR3 coding sequence is TGTGCCAGCAGCCCACAGGGGGGAAGGAGCACTGAAGCTTTCTTT.

The rearrangement links TRBV23-1 to TRBJ2-5, with D perhaps matching TRBD2 (6 bases). TRBV23-1 is annotated as an ORF whose role is uncertain. This CDR3 comprises 16 residues. V gave up 4 bases and J gave up 3 bases, with 18 bases separating them. For the CDR3, the DNA is TGCGCCAGCAGTCCCTCCGAGGGGAGGAGTGAAGAGACCCAGTACTTC. Translated, it gives CASSPSEGRSEETQYF.

The chain joins TRBV28 to TRBJ2-5; D might be TRBD1 (6 bases). Trimming took off 4 bases at V and 5 bases at J, with 20 bases between the two ends. This CDR3 has 16 residues. Per germline, CDR1 MDHEN and CDR2 SYDVKM. The CDR3 protein is CASSSIRGAGVETQYF. CDR3 bases: TGTGCCAGCAGTTCTATCAGGGGCGCCGGGGTTGAGACCCAGTACTTC.

The rearrangement uses TRBV6-1 and TRBJ2-1; 12 bases fit TRBD2. V lost 7 bases to trimming and J lost 7 bases; unmatched junction nucleotides: 8. This CDR3 region has 15 residues. Germline V gene sequence: CDR1 MNHNS, CDR2 SASEGT. CDR3 sequence: CASTRTSGVGNEQFF. The CDR3 coding sequence is TGTGCCAGCACAAGGACTAGCGGGGTTGGGAATGAGCAGTTCTTC.